This T cell receptor (beta chain) was observed in a study of blood T cell repertoires in COVID-19. Looked up from germline, CDR1 is MNHEY and CDR2 is SVGEGT. V lost 5 bases, J lost 7 bases, and 10 bases stayed unmatched. CDR3 length: 15 residues. Ages ranged from roughly 18 to 100 years, with residence in approximately 25 US areas. This table comes from immunoSEQ multiplex PCR, and its TCRdb copy is limited to in-frame clones, with some not included. The data contain 230,000 or so clones, roughly 85% of them singletons. The receptor was isolated from a woman aged 40 to 50 with acute COVID-19. The chain has TRBV6-2 or TRBV6-3 and TRBJ2-4, with 8 nucleotides matching TRBD1. The sample taken for sequencing was PBMCs or T cells enriched from blood (not recorded which). This CDR3 is CASSKRDRHSNIQYF. In nucleotides, the CDR3 is TGTGCCAGCAGTAAACGGGACAGGCACTCCAACATTCAGTACTTC.